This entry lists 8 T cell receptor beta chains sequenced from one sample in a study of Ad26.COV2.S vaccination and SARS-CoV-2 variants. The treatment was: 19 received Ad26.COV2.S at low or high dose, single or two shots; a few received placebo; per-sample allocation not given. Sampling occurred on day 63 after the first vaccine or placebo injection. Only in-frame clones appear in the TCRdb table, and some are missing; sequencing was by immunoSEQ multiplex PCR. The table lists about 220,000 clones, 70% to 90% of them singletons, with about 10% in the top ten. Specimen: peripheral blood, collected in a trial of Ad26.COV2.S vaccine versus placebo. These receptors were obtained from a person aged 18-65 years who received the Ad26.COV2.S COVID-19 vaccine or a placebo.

This chain's CDR3 is CASSSGGAGNTEAFF. The CDR3 DNA sequence: TGCGCCAGCAGCTCAGGGGGCGCGGGGAACACTGAAGCTTTCTTT. The chain couples TRBV5-1 to TRBJ1-1; 8 bases map to TRBD1. V was pared by 3 bases and J by 1 base, with 5 bases of the junction left unmatched. The CDR3 has 15 residues. The germline CDR1 and CDR2 sequences are SGHRS and YFSETQ.

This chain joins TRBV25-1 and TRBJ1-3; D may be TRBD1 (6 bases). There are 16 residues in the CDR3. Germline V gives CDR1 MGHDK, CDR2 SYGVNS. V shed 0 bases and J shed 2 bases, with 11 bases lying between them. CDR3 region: CASSEYQGGTGNTIYF. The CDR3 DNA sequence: TGTGCCAGCAGTGAATATCAAGGGGGAACTGGAAACACCATATATTTT. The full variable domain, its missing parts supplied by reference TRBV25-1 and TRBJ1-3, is EADIYQTPRYLVIGTGKKITLECSQTMGHDKMYWYQQDPGMELHLIHYSYGVNSTEKGDLSSESTVSRIRTEHFPLTLESARPSHTSQYLCASSEYQGGTGNTIYFGEGSWLTVV.

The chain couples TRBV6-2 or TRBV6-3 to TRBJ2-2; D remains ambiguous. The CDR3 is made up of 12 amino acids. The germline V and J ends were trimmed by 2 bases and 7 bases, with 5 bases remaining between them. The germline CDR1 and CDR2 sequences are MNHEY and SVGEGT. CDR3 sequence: CASSYGVGELFF. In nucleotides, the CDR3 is TGTGCCAGCAGTTACGGGGTCGGGGAGCTGTTTTTT.

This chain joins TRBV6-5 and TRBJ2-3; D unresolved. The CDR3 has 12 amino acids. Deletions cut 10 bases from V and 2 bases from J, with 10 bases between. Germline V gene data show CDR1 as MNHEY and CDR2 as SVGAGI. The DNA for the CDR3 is TGTGCCACCGGCCAGGACACAGATACGCAGTATTTT. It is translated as CATGQDTDTQYF.

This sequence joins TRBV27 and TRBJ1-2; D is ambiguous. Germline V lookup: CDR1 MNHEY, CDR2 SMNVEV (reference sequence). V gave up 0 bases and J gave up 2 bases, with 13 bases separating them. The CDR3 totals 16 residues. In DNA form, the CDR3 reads TGTGCCAGCAGTTTATCTCAGAGAGGGCCCAACTATGGCTACACCTTC. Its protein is CASSLSQRGPNYGYTF.

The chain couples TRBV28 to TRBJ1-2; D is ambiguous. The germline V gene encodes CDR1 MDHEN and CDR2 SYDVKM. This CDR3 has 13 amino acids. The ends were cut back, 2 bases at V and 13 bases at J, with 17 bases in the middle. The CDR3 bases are TGTGCCAGCAGTTTACTAGAACAGCCCCTGCGCACCTTC. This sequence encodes CASSLLEQPLRTF.

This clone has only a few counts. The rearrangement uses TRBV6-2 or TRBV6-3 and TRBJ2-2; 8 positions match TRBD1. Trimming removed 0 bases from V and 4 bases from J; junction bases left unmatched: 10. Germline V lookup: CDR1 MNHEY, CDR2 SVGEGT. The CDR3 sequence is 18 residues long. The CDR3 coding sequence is TGTGCCAGCAGTTACTCTATTTTGGGACAGGTGGGCACCGGGGAGCTGTTTTTT. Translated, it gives CASSYSILGQVGTGELFF.

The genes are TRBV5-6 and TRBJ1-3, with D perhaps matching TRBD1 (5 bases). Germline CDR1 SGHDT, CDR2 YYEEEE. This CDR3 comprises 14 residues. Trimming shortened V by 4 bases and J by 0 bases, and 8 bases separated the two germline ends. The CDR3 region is CASSPDTSGNTIYF. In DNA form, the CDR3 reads TGTGCCAGCAGCCCGGACACCTCTGGAAACACCATATATTTT.